The T cell receptor beta chain under discussion was sequenced for a study of CD8+CD57+ T cells in acquired aplastic anemia. Study background: DNA per sorted CD4+ or CD8+ sample ranged about 0.18 to 30 ug, averaging around 3 ug.

Both TCR beta VDJ combination and CDR3 sequence profiling were carried out. Genomic DNA was the template for this profiling. TCRdb reanalysed the reads using MiXCR and keeps one entry per CDR3 protein. The sample gives 200,000 to 250,000 distinct CDR3 sequences, 30% to 40% of which show up once; more than 0.95% is in the top ten. Whole-study results and caveats: Researchers report that fewer than 30 CD8+ CDR3 sequences appeared in both patients and controls.

In regard to this clonotype: The antigen remains unidentified.

Between the trimmed V and J ends, which lost 5 bases and 4 bases, there was a span of 18 bases. Germline assignment: CDR1 DFQATT and CDR2 SNEGSKA (reference sequence). The length of the CDR3 is 15 residues. The specimen sequenced was sorted CD4+, CD8+, or CD8+CD57+ T cells (not recorded which) from PBMCs. V gene TRBV20-1 combines with J gene TRBJ1-5; D is perhaps TRBD1 (6 bases). This clonotype was obtained from a human donor in good health, serving as a control. The CDR3 nucleotides are TGCAGTGCTCACCTACTGGACAGCAGGAATCAGCCCCAGCATTTT. It specifies CSAHLLDSRNQPQHF.